This T cell receptor (beta chain) comes out of a study of CD8 T cells in ankylosing spondylitis. TCRdb fed the 5' RACE reads into MiXCR, producing one record per CDR3 protein. The sample consists of 340,000 or so distinct CDR3 sequences, approximately 15% of them appearing once. Study-level findings and limits: Matched synovial fluid from ankylosing spondylitis patients was reported to be enriched for disease-linked clones. There was a TCR beta motif, made of fewer than 10 highly homologous variants, that appeared characteristic of ankylosing spondylitis blood.

Comments on this clonotype: Its specificity is not known.

Germline V gene lookup returns CDR1 MDHEN and CDR2 SYDVKM. Trimming stripped 1 base from V and 4 bases from J, with 10 bases between. The CDR3 runs to 14 residues. The sequence derives from a male donor with ankylosing spondylitis or in good health (not recorded which). Sequenced material: blood, either unsorted or a sorted T cell fraction (not recorded which). This chain joins TRBV28 and TRBJ1-2, with D unresolved. Written as DNA, the CDR3 is TGTGCCAGCAGTTTATCGGGCGAAGTCTATGGCTACACCTTC. Translated: CASSLSGEVYGYTF.